This T cell receptor (beta chain) was profiled in a study of blood T cells in healthy people across ages. A second PCR of about 6 to 11 cycles used a sample-barcoded 5' primer and a J-beta primer mix. TCRdb independently ran MiXCR on the 5' RACE reads; one entry per CDR3 protein. The repertoire has about 780,000 distinct CDR3 sequences, around half of them found once; the top ten carry around 18%. The study's findings and limits: While age rose, TCR beta diversity per million T cells dropped in a roughly linear way.

In this sample, this clonotype turned up many times. Its cognate antigen is unknown. A much larger clone lies a single base off, so this may be a read error. Material for sequencing was blood. The TCR sequence derives from a man aged 80 or over in good health.

CDR3 protein: CASSSRYNEQYF. CDR3 DNA: TGTGCCAGCAGCTCGCGCTACAATGAGCAGTACTTC. This chain uses TRBV7-2 with TRBJ2-1; D uncertain. The DNA end lines up better with TRBJ2-7; the J call may be wrong. CDR1 and CDR2 from the germline V gene are SGHTA and FQGNSA. The CDR3 sequence is 12 residues long.